This T cell receptor beta chain was sequenced during a study of cytomegalovirus exposure and HLA in healthy donors (dated by TCRdb to about 2017). With regard to the full study: According to an earlier analysis of around 600 of the donors, about 179 million T cells yielded some 110 million unique TCR beta sequences and about 280 Gb of sequence data. Along with the approximately 650-subject first cohort, a separate validation cohort of around 120 different subjects was used. An early release covering just under 650 HLA-typed donors comprised approximately 290 gigabases of sequencing data and tens of millions of unique TCR sequences. About 5 DR-DQ haplotypes were handled as single units for association and clustering, since linkage in the cohort was strong. The later analysis used no new phenotypic data to find candidate immune exposures, relying instead on TCR beta sequences and their occurrence across donors. All discovery cohort repertoires had been generated using a single sequencing platform. The number of donors typed differed by locus, with roughly 629-640 for A, B, C, DRB1 and DQB1, more than 500 for DQA1, 600 to 610 for DPA1, and some 440 for DPB1. The T cell repertoires of under 750 subjects were profiled by immunosequencing and related to cytomegalovirus serostatus. In a later genetic analysis, genome-wide SNP genotypes for about 55% of the roughly 700 donors were used, and that subset was treated as a discovery cohort. An earlier analysis of around 580 of the donors used high-throughput TCR beta sequencing to judge whether each TCR beta V gene segment behaved as functional or pseudogenic. On average, roughly 200,000 unique TCR beta nucleotide sequences were sequenced per donor among about 400 genotyped donors of the cohort, with roughly 18% of those sequences being non-productive. Donor age, sex, ethnicity and CMV serostatus were collected together with the repertoire data. Of the approximately 400 genotyped donors, over 70% fell in the genetic ancestry cluster associated with self-reported Caucasian donors. A later analysis re-examined previously published TCR beta repertoires from 500 to 700 donors and added high-resolution HLA genotyping to investigate patterns of TCR occurrence. The aim of the study was to test whether cataloging public T cell receptors could identify signatures of past pathogen exposure. High-throughput TCR immunosequencing, statistical association of individual TCRs with disease status, and machine learning were combined to predict cytomegalovirus infection status. Class I and class II HLA loci were covered by the typing at four-digit resolution.

Library generation was performed with the immunoSEQ multiplex PCR assay. For the multiplex PCR, a mixture combining 60 forward primers for TCR Vbeta segments and 13 reverse primers for TCR Jbeta segments was used. The CDR3 region of rearranged TCR beta genes was amplified from genomic DNA by a multiplex PCR assay. On the Illumina HiSeq System, the amplified TCR beta libraries were sequenced as 87-base-pair reads. The study's own analysis went as follows. A later analysis counted 65 million to 90 million unique TCR beta chains across the 700 or so repertoires, and 9 million to 14 million of these chains were shared by at least two donors. Raw reads were error-corrected and collapsed into unique sequences with a nearest-neighbor algorithm that merged closely related sequences to remove PCR and sequencing errors. To assign V, D and J gene segments, CDR3 sequences were aligned to IMGT reference sequences. For a sequence to be retained, at least a six-nucleotide match to both a V gene segment and a J gene segment was required. Rearrangements were called productive when the CDR3 lacked stop codons and stayed in frame with V and J; all others were non-productive. CDR3 was defined according to IMGT convention as the region running from the second conserved V-encoded cysteine to the conserved J-encoded phenylalanine. In an earlier analysis of roughly 610 of the donors, sequences lacking an unambiguous match to a single V gene segment were excluded. In an earlier analysis of about 590 of the donors, a V segment was called functional when productive rearrangements were above 56.7%, and segregating when the standard deviation between donors exceeded 5%. A statistical classification framework was built for diagnosing cytomegalovirus status from the catalog of TCR beta chain sequences. In a later analysis, V and J genes were assigned by comparing TCR nucleotide sequences against IMGT/GENE-DB human TR gene sequences. Using the TCRdist pipeline, a later analysis assigned CDR3 sequences along with most-parsimonious VDJ recombination scenarios. In a later analysis, each TCR beta chain was defined by its CDR3 amino acid sequence together with its V-gene family, and reads lacking a unique V-gene family were excluded. As a way to deal with suspected cross-contamination and a sequencing artifact, a later analysis dropped 450 to 600 nucleotide sequences that were highly shared and had low generation probability. For each public chain, a later analysis derived a clonal expansion index from normalized ranks of inferred template counts within each repertoire. In a later analysis, generation probabilities were computed with a VDJ recombination model fitted to out-of-frame rearrangements, and the resulting probabilities were checked against IGoR. In a later analysis, TCR-TCR, TCR-HLA and TCR-CMV co-occurrence was scored with hypergeometric tests, and a repertoire-size bias correction was applied to TCR pairs. In a later analysis, false discovery rates were estimated by permuting HLA or CMV assignments 20 times. In a later analysis, co-occurring TCRs were grouped using DBSCAN, and TCRdist sequence similarity was added for clustering within HLA-allele-positive subsets. Co-occurrence clustering excluded repertoires with fewer than 30,000 or more than 120,000 public chains, plus five with anomalous nucleotide sharing. Imported from immuneACCESS, the table was reduced by TCRdb to in-frame sequences with V and J called. These copies leave out some clones; in studies compared against another copy, an unresolved V gene accounts for under half, and the cause of the remainder is not known. That table gives V, J and clone size, and the DNA gave D and trimming. The sample data list 90,000 to 100,000 clones, and approximately 80% of these were observed just once. The ten largest clones take up 7.7% of the sample.

As for this clone: The antigen it recognizes is unknown. The record has no base qualities; no much larger clone is one base away.

The cohort comprised under 700 healthy bone marrow donors. At the time of sampling, every cohort member was nominally healthy, though immune exposures that went unrecorded were likely present. The donor tested CMV seronegative, placing the donor among the 300 to 450 seronegative members of the cohort. Each donor provided a peripheral blood sample, and peripheral blood mononuclear cells were used for TCR beta sequencing. The Qiagen DNeasy Blood Extraction Kit was used to extract genomic DNA from the blood cell samples. CDR1 and CDR2 were assigned from the germline V gene as SGHDN and FVKESK. The CDR3 spans 12 residues, from the cysteine through the phenylalanine. This entry keeps only the CDR3 DNA: 36 bases, framed from base 1. The germline ends are 7 bases apart after V is trimmed by 1 base and J by 8 bases. Study-level results and caveats: In a later genetic analysis, a missense DCLRE1C variant was associated with V-gene and J-gene trimming of TCR beta chains, and the association was replicated in an independent cohort. Across donors, most TCR sequences were observed very rarely, whereas some public TCRs were present in many individuals. For the cohort, immune exposure information was limited to CMV serostatus. In an earlier analysis of about 550 of the donors, most TCR beta V segments were observed in productive rearrangements about 87% or about 30% of the time, broadly matching IMGT annotations. Three of the identified cytomegalovirus-associated TCR beta chains were confirmed in vitro to be specific for cytomegalovirus antigens. Presence/absence analyses assumed roughly uniform sequencing depth across donors, an assumption that may not hold. A further reported finding was that TCR beta sequences accurately predicted the HLA-A and HLA-B alleles for most subjects in the first cohort. The sequencing pipeline was judged likely to have produced a cluster of highly shared sequence variants as a technical artifact. Correlated functional status among segregating V segments might reflect linkage disequilibrium, but an unknown experimental factor could not be ruled out. Most CMV-associated TCR beta chains appeared to be HLA-restricted in a later analysis, and the HLA associations seemed to be driven largely by CMV exposure. In both the original and validation cohorts, the classifier was reported to diagnose cytomegalovirus status with high specificity and sensitivity. Several of the top co-occurrence clusters appeared to be linked to parvovirus B19, influenza, CMV and Epstein-Barr virus, according to a later analysis. In a later analysis, HLA-associated TCR beta chains showed more clonal expansion and lower generation probabilities than non-associated chains that were equally common. The cohort was sequenced for TCR beta chains only, and without alpha or paired-chain data the features that could be detected were limited. The study gave a list of under 200 TCR beta chains associated with cytomegalovirus. Assigning TCR associations to individual alleles was difficult when HLA alleles, especially DR and DQ, strongly co-occurred. In a later genetic analysis, fewer N-insertions in productive TCRs were reported among donors in an Asian-associated ancestry cluster than the roughly 700-donor mean. It was suggested by the authors that the approach could potentially be generalized to other disease states and immunological phenotypes. A later analysis associated some 17,000 TCR beta sequences with specific HLA alleles at a false discovery rate of 0.05. Over 15 rarely observed V segments, including chromosome 9 orphons, were excluded from the earlier analysis of a few hundred of the donors because counts were too low. Because HLA typing was missing for some donors at each locus, association tests included only the typed subset. A later analysis found that TCR association rates varied across HLA loci, with DRB1 alleles showing the most associated TCRs and HLA-C alleles the fewest. The 87-base-pair reads could not distinguish some IMGT-functional V segments, including TRBV6-2 and TRBV6-3, so those segments were excluded.

The sequenced material came from PBMCs. This clonotype originated in a female donor in good health and CMV-seronegative. The chain is made from TRBV14 and TRBJ2-3; TRBD2 could be the D gene, as 5 bases match. The sequence in DNA is TGTGCCAGCAGCCAAGGACGGGGTACGCAGTATTTT. Its protein product is CASSQGRGTQYF.